The table lists the clone carrying this TCR beta chain with a few counts. Its antigen is unknown. Germline V gene sequence: CDR1 MNHEY, CDR2 SVGAGI. Trimming removed 0 bases from V and 6 bases from J, with 12 bases in between. The CDR3 covers 16 residues. The TCR beta cDNA libraries carried unique molecular identifiers. Input populations of 1 to 10 million T cells gave rise to approximately 500,000 cDNA molecules. TCRdb used MiXCR to reprocess the PCR reads, holding one entry per CDR3 protein. The sample records roughly 700,000 distinct CDR3 sequences, around 27% being singletons. These data belong to a study of post-analysis software for immune sequencing data. Overall study: As for disease course, relapsing-remitting, secondary progressive and progressive-relapsing multiple sclerosis were all included. The study, taken as a whole, reports: Relative to controls, patients had about 5 TRBV segments at higher frequency, with TRBV5-6, TRBV5-1 and TRBV20-1 among these. Samples from a shared batch, those prepared together, strongly co-clustered by F measure. Relative to controls, patients with multiple sclerosis showed significantly lower normalized Chao1 diversity.

This TCR was sampled from a girl aged 10 to 17 with multiple sclerosis. V is TRBV6-5 and J is TRBJ1-6; D call uncertain. Sequencing was carried out using blood. The CDR3 sequence: CASSYSISFGNSPLHF. Written as DNA, the CDR3 is TGTGCCAGCAGTTACTCGATCTCCTTCGGTAATTCACCCCTCCACTTT.